This TCR beta chain was identified in a study of response to subunit inactivated influenza vaccine. J gave up 7 bases and V 0 bases, and 14 bases lay outside the gene matches. Germline V gives CDR1 LGHDT, CDR2 YNNKEL (reference sequence). The CDR3 contains 20 residues. Overall study results and limits: That few new T cells are recruited by each seasonal influenza vaccination was the authors' suggestion.

This clonotype was seen a handful of times. Its antigen is not known. TCRdb used MiXCR to reprocess the RT-PCR reads, holding one entry per CDR3 protein. The sample lists more than 700,000 distinct CDR3 sequences; 21% were seen once. This chain joins TRBV3-1 and TRBJ2-1, with 14 bases lining up with TRBD2. The source is a man aged 45-65 years who received an inactivated influenza vaccine. The specimen comprised PBMCs from blood, sampled 4 to 6 days after vaccination. CDR3 amino acids: CASSQDPNRRRLAGGNEQFF. CDR3 sequence (DNA): TGTGCCAGCAGCCAAGACCCAAACCGACGAAGACTAGCGGGGGGGAATGAGCAGTTCTTC.